Listed below are T cell receptor beta chains from one sample, sequenced in a study of cytomegalovirus exposure and HLA in healthy donors. The repertoire was sequenced with immunoSEQ multiplex PCR; TCRdb's copy has only in-frame clones and lacks some. The data contain more than 95,000 clones, 60% to 75% of them singletons. Sequenced: PBMCs. These receptors were taken from a man in his 60s in good health and CMV-seronegative. CDR3s include the opening cysteine and the closing phenylalanine or tryptophan. The D gene is left open where the match is weak. Clone size is stated in some rows and not others, as once, few, many or a class when expanded.

D gene	clone size	V gene	J gene	CDR3 protein	CDR3 DNA
TRBD1	few	TRBV19	TRBJ1-4	CASSDREDEKLFF	TGTGCCAGTTCCGACAGGGAGGACGAAAAACTGTTTTTT
-	-	TRBV11-3	TRBJ1-1	CASSLGSIGNTEAFF	TGTGCCAGCAGCTTAGGATCGATCGGGAACACTGAAGCTTTCTTT
-	-	TRBV6-1	TRBJ2-2	CASSEPGQSTGELFF	TGTGCCAGCAGTGAACCAGGACAGAGCACCGGGGAGCTGTTTTTT
-	few	TRBV11-2	TRBJ1-1	CASSHTNTEAFF	TGTGCCAGCAGCCACACGAACACTGAAGCTTTCTTT
TRBD2	-	TRBV10-3	TRBJ2-1	CAIRAGTTLNEQFF	TGTGCCATCAGAGCCGGGACTACCCTCAACGAGCAGTTCTTC
-	-	TRBV7-9	TRBJ1-2	CASRGGVGYTF	TGTGCCAGCAGGGGGGGGGTAGGCTACACCTTC
TRBD1	-	TRBV4-1	TRBJ1-6	CASSPGQVISSYNSPLHF	TGCGCCAGCAGCCCAGGACAGGTTATTAGCTCCTATAATTCACCCCTCCACTTT
TRBD1	-	TRBV18	TRBJ2-7	CASSPILGQGAEQYF	TGTGCCAGCTCACCCATCCTAGGACAGGGGGCCGAGCAGTACTTC
TRBD2	-	TRBV5-4	TRBJ2-7	CASSLAGGTHEQYF	TGTGCCAGCAGCTTGGCGGGGGGGACCCACGAGCAGTACTTC
TRBD2	-	TRBV18	TRBJ2-3	CASSDGLAGADTQYF	TGTGCCAGCTCGGACGGACTAGCGGGGGCAGATACGCAGTATTTT
TRBD2	-	TRBV27	TRBJ2-1	CASSFDSGGALNTEQFF	TGTGCCAGCAGTTTTGATAGCGGGGGGGCCCTGAACACTGAGCAGTTCTTC
-	few	TRBV6-1	TRBJ1-6	CASTGIYNSPLHF	TGTGCCAGCACGGGAATTTATAATTCACCCCTCCACTTT
-	few	TRBV5-4	TRBJ1-6	CASSSRGGYNSPLHF	TGTGCCAGCAGCTCACGGGGGGGATATAATTCACCCCTCCACTTT
TRBD1	-	TRBV27	TRBJ1-4	CASRPGDRINEKLFF	TGTGCCAGCAGACCCGGGGACAGAATAAATGAAAAACTGTTTTTT
-	-	TRBV2	TRBJ2-5	CASNQRTQETQYF	TGTGCCAGCAACCAGCGCACCCAAGAGACCCAGTACTTC
-	-	TRBV7-4	TRBJ2-1	CASSLGRRDNEQFF	TGTGCCAGCAGCTTGGGTCGACGGGACAATGAGCAGTTCTTC
TRBD1	-	TRBV14	TRBJ1-6	CASSPGGRTGGSSYNSPLHF	TGTGCCAGCAGCCCCGGTGGCCGGACAGGGGGAAGCTCCTATAATTCACCCCTCCACTTT
TRBD2	-	TRBV6-1	TRBJ2-1	CASSEALGGSSYNEQFF	TGTGCCAGCAGTGAAGCGCTGGGCGGGAGCTCCTACAATGAGCAGTTCTTC
-	-	TRBV29-1	TRBJ2-7	CSVGRTGGWAYEQYF	TGCAGCGTTGGCCGAACCGGGGGATGGGCCTACGAGCAGTACTTC
TRBD2	-	TRBV4-1	TRBJ2-7	CASSQPFRGGTYEQYF	TGCGCCAGCAGCCAGCCATTTCGGGGGGGAACCTACGAGCAGTACTTC
-	-	TRBV5-4	TRBJ1-2	CASSPYLTASYGYTF	TGTGCCAGCAGCCCCTACCTGACAGCTTCTTATGGCTACACCTTC
TRBD2	few	TRBV27	TRBJ2-7	CASSPRTSGGHGEQYF	TGTGCCAGCAGTCCAAGGACTAGCGGGGGGCATGGCGAGCAGTACTTC
TRBD2	-	TRBV4-2	TRBJ2-2	CASSSQGGRGVTGELFF	TGTGCCAGCAGCTCTCAGGGCGGGAGGGGGGTCACCGGGGAGCTGTTTTTT
-	-	TRBV18	TRBJ2-7	CASSTVGVSSSYEQYF	TGTGCCAGCTCAACGGTCGGGGTCTCAAGCTCCTACGAGCAGTACTTC
TRBD2	-	TRBV10-3	TRBJ2-1	CAIRELAGRSSYNEQFF	TGTGCCATCAGAGAACTAGCGGGGAGGAGCTCCTACAATGAGCAGTTCTTC
TRBD1	-	TRBV2	TRBJ1-2	CASSIGQGKTF	TGTGCCAGCAGTATAGGACAGGGCAAAACCTTC
-	-	TRBV28	TRBJ2-1	CASSKRQGAGSPLSSYNEQFF	TGTGCCAGCAGTAAACGACAGGGAGCGGGTTCGCCCCTCAGCTCCTACAATGAGCAGTTCTTC
-	-	TRBV12-5	TRBJ2-5	CASGGPGETQYF	TGTGCTAGTGGGGGGCCCGGAGAGACCCAGTACTTC
-	-	TRBV7-7	TRBJ1-3	CASSLEGYGNTIYF	TGTGCTAGCAGCTTGGAGGGATATGGAAACACCATATATTTT
-	-	TRBV2	TRBJ1-3	CASREDSSGNTIYF	TGTGCCAGCAGAGAGGACAGCTCTGGAAACACCATATATTTT
TRBD2	-	TRBV6-6	TRBJ2-7	CASRDSGSHYEQYF	TGTGCCAGCAGGGATAGCGGGAGCCACTACGAGCAGTACTTC
-	-	TRBV4-2	TRBJ1-3	CASSRISGRAGNTIYF	TGTGCCAGCAGCCGGATCTCAGGCAGGGCTGGAAACACCATATATTTT
TRBD2	-	TRBV6-1	TRBJ2-1	CASRTGLEFYNEQFF	TGTGCCAGCAGGACCGGACTAGAATTCTACAATGAGCAGTTCTTC
-	few	TRBV11-2	TRBJ1-1	CASSQSRGNTEAFF	TGTGCCAGCAGCCAAAGTCGGGGGAACACTGAAGCTTTCTTT
TRBD1	once	TRBV27	TRBJ2-4	CASTQRGDRRGNIQYF	TGTGCCAGCACCCAGAGGGGGGACAGGCGAGGAAACATTCAGTACTTC
-	few	TRBV6-5	TRBJ2-3	CASSSVSFTDTQYF	TGTGCCAGCAGTTCAGTCTCCTTCACAGATACGCAGTATTTT
TRBD2	-	TRBV19	TRBJ2-2	CASSTLAGDLTGELFF	TGTGCCAGTAGTACCCTAGCGGGAGATCTAACCGGGGAGCTGTTTTTT
TRBD1	few	TRBV5-6	TRBJ2-1	CASSTGTGRFNEQFF	TGTGCCAGCAGTACCGGGACAGGGAGGTTTAATGAGCAGTTCTTC
-	-	TRBV10-3	TRBJ2-3	CAIRENRESTDTQYF	TGTGCCATCAGGGAAAACAGGGAGAGCACAGATACGCAGTATTTT
TRBD2	few	TRBV15	TRBJ2-1	CATSRVTSGSYNEQFF	TGTGCCACCAGCAGGGTGACTAGCGGGAGTTACAATGAGCAGTTCTTC
-	-	TRBV19	TRBJ1-6	CASSIPPGAQNSPLHF	TGTGCCAGTAGTATACCCCCAGGGGCGCAGAATTCACCCCTCCACTTT
-	-	TRBV9	TRBJ1-2	CASSVQTSGYGYTF	TGTGCCAGCAGCGTACAAACCTCGGGCTATGGCTACACCTTC
-	-	TRBV19	TRBJ2-6	CASSPQGLGGANVLTF	TGTGCCAGTAGTCCTCAGGGCCTTGGGGGGGCCAACGTCCTGACTTTC
-	-	TRBV20-1	TRBJ2-3	CSANRGDTQYF	TGCAGTGCTAACCGGGGGGATACGCAGTATTTT
TRBD2	-	TRBV5-1	TRBJ2-1	CASSLDGRRNEQFF	TGCGCCAGCAGCTTGGACGGGAGGCGCAATGAGCAGTTCTTC
-	-	TRBV5-1	TRBJ2-7	CASSVSDILYEQYF	TGCGCCAGCAGCGTTTCGGACATCCTCTACGAGCAGTACTTC
TRBD2	-	TRBV7-3	TRBJ2-3	CASSPQREADTQYF	TGTGCCAGCAGCCCGCAGCGGGAGGCAGATACGCAGTATTTT
-	-	TRBV5-1	TRBJ1-1	CASSLVAREDTEAFF	TGCGCCAGCAGCTTGGTAGCCAGGGAGGACACTGAAGCTTTCTTT
TRBD1	few	TRBV5-4	TRBJ1-2	CASSLGVDRGYGYTF	TGTGCCAGCAGCTTGGGAGTGGACAGGGGCTATGGCTACACCTTC
-	-	TRBV16	TRBJ1-4	CASSQFSGLNEKLFF	TGTGCCAGCAGCCAATTCTCAGGGCTTAATGAAAAACTGTTTTTT
-	-	TRBV5-1	TRBJ1-2	CASSLGDSPRNYGYTF	TGCGCCAGCAGCTTGGGCGACAGCCCAAGGAACTATGGCTACACCTTC
-	-	TRBV27	TRBJ2-2	CASSFSRTNTGELFF	TGTGCCAGCAGTTTTAGCAGAACGAACACCGGGGAGCTGTTTTTT
-	-	TRBV7-9	TRBJ1-2	CASSSSEGGGYTF	TGTGCCAGCAGCTCCTCAGAGGGAGGGGGCTACACCTTC
TRBD2	-	TRBV4-1	TRBJ2-1	CASSHSSGGTSDYNEQFF	TGCGCCAGCAGCCACTCTTCCGGCGGGACTAGCGACTACAATGAGCAGTTCTTC
TRBD1	-	TRBV6-5	TRBJ1-1	CASSYPGQGSTEAFF	TGTGCCAGCAGTTACCCGGGACAGGGCTCCACCGAAGCTTTCTTT
TRBD1	-	TRBV5-4	TRBJ1-6	CASRRTGTDNSPLHF	TGTGCCAGCAGGCGAACCGGGACAGATAATTCACCCCTCCACTTT
-	-	TRBV5-4	TRBJ2-5	CASSLAGSGETQYF	TGTGCCAGCAGCTTGGCTGGGAGTGGAGAGACCCAGTACTTC
-	few	TRBV6-6	TRBJ2-7	CASSLGANSYEQYF	TGTGCCAGCAGTTTGGGCGCGAACTCCTACGAGCAGTACTTC
-	-	TRBV15	TRBJ2-3	CATHRGVTDTQYF	TGTGCCACCCACCGCGGGGTTACAGATACGCAGTATTTT
-	-	TRBV28	TRBJ2-7	CATQGTGRYEQYF	TGTGCCACCCAGGGGACGGGGAGATACGAGCAGTACTTC